Shown below are 24 T cell receptor beta chains from a single sample sequenced in a study of response to subunit inactivated influenza vaccine. One entry per CDR3 protein results from TCRdb running MiXCR on the RT-PCR reads. The table lists about 520,000 distinct CDR3 sequences, about 25% of them singletons. Sample: CD4+ T cells sorted from PBMCs, taken more than 4 days after vaccination. The origin of the receptors is a man between 45 and 60 years old who received an inactivated influenza vaccine.

This clonotype came up a few times. The rearrangement uses TRBV12-3 or TRBV12-4 and TRBJ1-4; TRBD1 is a possible D gene (5 bases). This CDR3 is 14 amino acids long. The germline V and J ends were trimmed by 6 bases and 5 bases, with 13 bases remaining between them. The CDR3, as DNA: TGTGCCAGCAGATACTCCGGGGGGAATGAAAAACTGTTTTTT. It translates to CASRYSGGNEKLFF.

This clonotype showed up just a few times. The V gene is TRBV12-3 or TRBV12-4, the J gene TRBJ2-5; 14 positions agree with TRBD2. The V segment lost 4 bases and the J segment 3 bases; nucleotides outside the gene matches: 1. The CDR3 is 15 residues long. The DNA for the CDR3 is TGTGCCAGCAGTTCGGGACTAGCGGGGGAAGAGACCCAGTACTTC. Translation: CASSSGLAGEETQYF.

V and J are TRBV7-2 and TRBJ2-1, with TRBD1 matching over 7 bases. The CDR3 has 15 residues. The trim removed 5 bases at V and 1 base at J, leaving 5 bases unmatched. Per the germline V gene, CDR1 is SGHTA and CDR2 is FQGNSA. CDR3: CASSRGGKSYNEQFF. CDR3 nucleotides: TGTGCCAGCAGCAGAGGGGGCAAATCCTACAATGAGCAGTTCTTC.

V usage is TRBV28 and J usage is TRBJ2-7; TRBD2 might be the D (7 bases). V gave up 3 bases and J gave up 7 bases, with 34 bases separating them. Looked up from germline, CDR1 is MDHEN and CDR2 is SYDVKM. The CDR3 length is 20 residues. The CDR3 nucleotides are TGTGCCAGCAGTTTGTTTTTTGTTGTCCCGAGCGGGAAGGGGGATCGAGAGCAGTACTTC. Translating it yields CASSLFFVVPSGKGDREQYF.

This chain uses TRBV25-1 with TRBJ1-1; TRBD1 matches 7 bases. V lost 8 bases and J lost 0; bases outside the gene matches: 6. The CDR3 is 14 amino acids. Germline assignment: CDR1 MGHDK and CDR2 SYGVNS. The CDR3 sequence: CASQADRLNTEAFF. The CDR3, as DNA: TGTGCCAGCCAGGCGGACAGGTTGAACACTGAAGCTTTCTTT.

The table lists this clonotype with a few counts. The V and J genes are TRBV11-2 and TRBJ2-7, with a tentative D call TRBD1 (5 bases). Trimming removed 5 bases from V and 2 bases from J, with 16 bases in between. Germline values: CDR1 SGHAT, CDR2 FQNNGV. The CDR3 is 15 residues long. This chain's CDR3 is CASSPFGHSTYEQYF. Here the CDR3 DNA reads TGTGCCAGCAGCCCTTTTGGACACAGCACCTACGAGCAGTACTTC. Based on the CDR3 plus reference TRBV11-2 and TRBJ2-7, the full variable domain is EAGVAQSPRYKIIEKRQSVAFWCNPISGHATLYWYQQILGQGPKLLIQFQNNGVVDDSQLPKDRFSAERLKGVDSTLKIQPAKLEDSAVYLCASSPFGHSTYEQYFGPGTRLTVT.

This clonotype appeared many times. This sequence joins TRBV5-8 and TRBJ2-7, with 8 bases aligning to TRBD2. The CDR3 covers 15 residues. Per germline, CDR1 SGHTS and CDR2 YDEGEE. J gave up 5 bases and V 0 bases, and 7 bases lay outside the gene matches. Here the CDR3 reads CASSLGAGEGDEQYF. The CDR3 coding sequence is TGTGCCAGCAGCTTGGGAGCGGGAGAAGGGGACGAGCAGTACTTC.

The chain has TRBV10-3 and TRBJ2-1, with TRBD2 identical over 10 bases. From germline, CDR1 is ENHRY and CDR2 SYGVKD. Unmatched junction bases numbered 5, after V lost 3 bases and J lost 3 bases. This CDR3 comprises 16 residues. This CDR3 is CAISETSGISYNEQFF. CDR3 nucleotide sequence: TGTGCCATCAGTGAAACTAGCGGGATTAGCTACAATGAGCAGTTCTTC.

This clonotype was seen ten or more times. The chain combines TRBV28 with TRBJ2-7; tentatively, D is TRBD1 or TRBD2 (6 bases each). CDR1 is MDHEN, CDR2 SYDVKM, per germline. The CDR3 spans 14 residues. With 2 bases removed from V and 4 bases from J, the gap between germline ends came to 12 bases. Here the CDR3 reads CASSLAGGVYEQYF. CDR3 DNA: TGTGCCAGCAGTTTAGCCGGGGGCGTTTACGAGCAGTACTTC.

This clonotype was seen only a few times. This chain joins TRBV5-1 and TRBJ2-7, with D tentatively TRBD2 (5 bases). This CDR3 region has 16 residues. V gave up 0 bases and J gave up 6 bases, with 19 bases separating them. Germline V gene lookup returns CDR1 SGHRS and CDR2 YFSETQ. The CDR3 is CASSLDSQYRTLEQYF. In DNA, the CDR3 is TGCGCCAGCAGCTTGGATAGTCAGTACCGGACTCTCGAGCAGTACTTC.

This rearrangement joins TRBV28 to TRBJ2-1; D is possibly TRBD1 (5 bases). From germline, CDR1 is MDHEN and CDR2 SYDVKM. V lost 5 bases to trimming and J lost 6 bases, with 20 bases between them. This CDR3 is built from 16 residues. CDR3 coding DNA: TGTGCCAGCAGTCCCACCCTTGGGCAGGGTGGCAATGAGCAGTTCTTC. It specifies CASSPTLGQGGNEQFF.

The gene calls are TRBV5-1 and TRBJ1-1; D gene uncertain. Germline CDR1 and CDR2: SGHRS and YFSETQ. Between the trimmed V and J ends, which lost 2 bases and 1 base, there was a span of 6 bases. The CDR3 consists of 13 residues. CDR3 bases: TGCGCCAGCAGCTTCGCTCGGAACACTGAAGCTTTCTTT. Amino acids: CASSFARNTEAFF.

A remark on this clonotype: A read error may be the cause here, since a much bigger clone is one base away. The chain couples TRBV7-8 to TRBJ1-1; D gene uncertain. V lost 1 base and J 0 bases, leaving 6 bases between the germline ends. Germline values: CDR1 SGHVS, CDR2 FQNEAQ. CDR3 length: 14 amino acids. The CDR3 loop is CASSLGELNTEAFF. DNA for the CDR3: TGTGCCAGCAGCTTAGGGGAGTTGAACACTGAAGCTTTCTTT.

This chain uses TRBV7-9 with TRBJ2-3, with D uncertain. Per the germline V gene, CDR1 is SEHNR and CDR2 is FQNEAQ (reference sequence). This CDR3 is 14 amino acids long. The V end was cut by 0 bases, the J end by 2 bases, with 6 bases between. DNA of the CDR3: TGTGCCAGCAGCTTAGCCCATTACACAGATACGCAGTATTTT. Its translation: CASSLAHYTDTQYF.

The chain joins TRBV20-1 to TRBJ2-1; 11 bases align to TRBD2. The trim removed 0 bases at V and 6 bases at J, leaving 4 bases unmatched. The CDR3 runs to 15 residues. In germline, CDR1 is DFQATT, CDR2 SNEGSKA (reference sequence). The CDR3 DNA reads TGCAGTGCTAGAGACGGTAGCGGGGGGGCCAATGAGCAGTTCTTC. Amino acid sequence: CSARDGSGGANEQFF.

The chain joins TRBV5-1 to TRBJ2-7; 10 bases are shared with TRBD1. J gave up 4 bases and V 0 bases, and 7 bases lay outside the gene matches. Looked up from germline, CDR1 is SGHRS and CDR2 is YFSETQ. The CDR3 loop spans 16 amino acids. The CDR3: CASSLASAGQGYEQYF. In DNA, the CDR3 is TGCGCCAGCAGCTTGGCCAGCGCGGGACAGGGGTACGAGCAGTACTTC.

In this sample, this clonotype turned up a few times. V usage is TRBV5-1 and J usage is TRBJ2-7; 11 bases line up with TRBD2. The CDR3 is made up of 16 amino acids. The germline V gene has CDR1 SGHRS and CDR2 YFSETQ. V was pared by 0 bases and J by 2 bases, with 4 bases of the junction left unmatched. CDR3 in DNA: TGCGCCAGCAGCTTGGAGACTAGCGGGACTGCCTACGAGCAGTACTTC. It encodes CASSLETSGTAYEQYF.

The V and J genes are TRBV6-2 or TRBV6-3 and TRBJ1-5; 8 positions match TRBD1. Germline loops: CDR1 MNHEY, CDR2 SVGEGT. The CDR3 has 15 amino acids. V trimming: 6 bases; J trimming: 3 bases; junction bases outside the gene matches: 7. This chain's CDR3 is CASRPGTGFNQPQHF. CDR3 in DNA: TGTGCCAGCAGGCCCGGGACAGGCTTCAATCAGCCCCAGCATTTT.

This chain connects TRBV6-1 to TRBJ2-6, with no clear D. Trimming pared 6 bases from V and 1 base from J, leaving 10 bases between. The germline CDR1 and CDR2 sequences are MNHNS and SASEGT. The CDR3 is made up of 15 amino acids. CDR3 sequence reads: CASRRERSGANVLTF. The CDR3 DNA follows: TGTGCCAGCAGGAGAGAACGGTCTGGGGCCAACGTCCTGACTTTC.

This clonotype was counted only a few times. This chain connects TRBV7-2 to TRBJ2-7; D may be TRBD1 (5 bases). Germline V CDR1 and CDR2: SGHTA, FQGNSA. CDR3 length: 14 residues. V lost 2 bases, J lost 3 bases, and 11 bases lay in between. CDR3 in amino acids: CASSLRQGIYEQYF. DNA for the CDR3: TGTGCCAGCAGCTTAAGGCAGGGTATCTACGAGCAGTACTTC.

This clonotype has more than one count but fewer than ten. This chain connects TRBV12-3 or TRBV12-4 to TRBJ2-5; perhaps TRBD1 as D (5 bases). The V gene lost 5 bases and the J gene lost 1 base, with 11 bases spanning the gap. This CDR3 contains 14 residues. This CDR3 is CASSLGAFQETQYF. CDR3 sequence (DNA): TGTGCCAGCAGTCTAGGGGCGTTCCAAGAGACCCAGTACTTC.

This clonotype was found a few times. V is TRBV3-1 and J is TRBJ2-1, with 12 bases matching TRBD2. CDR1 and CDR2 from the germline V gene are LGHDT and YNNKEL (reference sequence). The CDR3 has 13 amino acids. Losses at the gene ends were 2 bases for V and 13 bases for J; bases not matched to a gene: 3. CDR3 sequence: CASSQRTSGKQFF. The CDR3 DNA sequence: TGTGCCAGCAGCCAACGGACTAGCGGGAAACAGTTCTTC.

CDR3 in DNA: TGTGCCAGCAGTGAAGCTTGGACGAGTAACTATGGCTACACCTTC. Amino acids: CASSEAWTSNYGYTF. The J gene is TRBJ1-2, the V gene TRBV6-1, with no clear D. V was shortened by 0 bases and J by 1 base, with 9 bases between the two germline ends. This CDR3 has 15 amino acids. Germline V gives CDR1 MNHNS, CDR2 SASEGT.

This chain joins TRBV9 and TRBJ1-6; the D is unclear. The V gene's germline CDR1 is SGDLS and CDR2 YYNGEE. The CDR3 has 14 amino acids. Deletions cut 2 bases from V and 7 bases from J, with 10 bases between. The CDR3 DNA follows: TGTGCCAGCAGCGTTGCCGAAGGGAATTCACCCCTCCACTTT. As protein: CASSVAEGNSPLHF.